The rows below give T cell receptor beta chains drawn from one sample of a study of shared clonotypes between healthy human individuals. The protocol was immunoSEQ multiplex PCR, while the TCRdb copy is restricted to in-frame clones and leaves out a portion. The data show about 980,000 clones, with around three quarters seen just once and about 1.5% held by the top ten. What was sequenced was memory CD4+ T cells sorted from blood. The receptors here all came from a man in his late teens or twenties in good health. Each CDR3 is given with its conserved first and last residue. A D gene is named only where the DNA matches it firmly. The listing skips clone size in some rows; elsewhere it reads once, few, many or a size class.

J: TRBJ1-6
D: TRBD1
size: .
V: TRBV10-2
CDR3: CASSEQGASPLHF
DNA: TGCGCCAGCAGTGAGCAGGGGGCTTCACCCCTCCACTTT

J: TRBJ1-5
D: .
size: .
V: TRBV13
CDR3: CASSPKGGGQPQHF
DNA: TGTGCCAGCAGCCCAAAGGGAGGGGGTCAGCCCCAGCATTTT

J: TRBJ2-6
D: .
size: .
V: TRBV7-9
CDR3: CAVDSGANVLTF
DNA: TGTGCCGTAGACTCTGGGGCCAACGTCCTGACTTTC

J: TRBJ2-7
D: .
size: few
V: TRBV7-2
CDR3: CASSFESGNSYEQYF
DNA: TGTGCCAGCAGCTTCGAGAGCGGAAACTCCTACGAGCAGTACTTC

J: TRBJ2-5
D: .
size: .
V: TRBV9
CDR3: CASSVLGGIQETQYF
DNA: TGTGCCAGCAGCGTACTGGGTGGGATACAAGAGACCCAGTACTTC

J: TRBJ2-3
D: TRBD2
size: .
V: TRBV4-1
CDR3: CASSPSERGGRNTQYF
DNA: TGCGCCAGCAGCCCGAGCGAGCGGGGGGGCCGAAATACGCAGTATTTT

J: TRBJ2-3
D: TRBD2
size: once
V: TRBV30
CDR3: CAWSLGTSGNSNTQYF
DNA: TGTGCCTGGAGCCTCGGGACTAGCGGGAATTCCAATACGCAGTATTTT

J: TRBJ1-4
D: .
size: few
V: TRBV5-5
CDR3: CASSLRVLSNEKLFF
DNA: TGTGCCAGCAGCTTAAGGGTCCTGAGCAATGAAAAACTGTTTTTT

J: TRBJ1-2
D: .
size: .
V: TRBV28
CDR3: CASSLWAGGYTF
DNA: TGTGCCAGCAGTTTGTGGGCTGGGGGCTACACCTTC

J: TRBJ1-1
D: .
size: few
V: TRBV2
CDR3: CASSLEGTQNTEAFF
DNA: TGTGCCAGCAGTCTGGAAGGGACACAGAACACTGAAGCTTTCTTT

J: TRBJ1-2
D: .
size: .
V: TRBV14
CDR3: CASSQNFLSNYGYTF
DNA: TGTGCCAGCAGCCAAAATTTTCTCTCTAACTATGGCTACACCTTC

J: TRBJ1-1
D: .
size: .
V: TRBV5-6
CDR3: CASSVLFSGTNTEAFF
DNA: TGTGCCAGCAGCGTGCTCTTTTCGGGGACGAACACTGAAGCTTTCTTT

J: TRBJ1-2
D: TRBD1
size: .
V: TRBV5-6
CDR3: CASSSDRVYGYTF
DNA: TGTGCCAGCAGCTCCGACAGGGTCTATGGCTACACCTTC